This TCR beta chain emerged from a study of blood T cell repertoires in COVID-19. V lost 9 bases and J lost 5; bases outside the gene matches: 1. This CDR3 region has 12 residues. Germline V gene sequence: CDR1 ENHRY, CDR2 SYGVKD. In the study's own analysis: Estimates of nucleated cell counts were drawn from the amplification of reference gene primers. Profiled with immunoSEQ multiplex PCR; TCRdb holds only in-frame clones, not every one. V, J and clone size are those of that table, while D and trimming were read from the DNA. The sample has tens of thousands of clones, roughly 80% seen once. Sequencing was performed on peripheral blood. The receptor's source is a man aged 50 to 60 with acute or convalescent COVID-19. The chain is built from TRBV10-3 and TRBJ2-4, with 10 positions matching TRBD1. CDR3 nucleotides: TGTGCCATAGGACAGGGGGAAAACATTCAGTACTTC. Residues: CAIGQGENIQYF.